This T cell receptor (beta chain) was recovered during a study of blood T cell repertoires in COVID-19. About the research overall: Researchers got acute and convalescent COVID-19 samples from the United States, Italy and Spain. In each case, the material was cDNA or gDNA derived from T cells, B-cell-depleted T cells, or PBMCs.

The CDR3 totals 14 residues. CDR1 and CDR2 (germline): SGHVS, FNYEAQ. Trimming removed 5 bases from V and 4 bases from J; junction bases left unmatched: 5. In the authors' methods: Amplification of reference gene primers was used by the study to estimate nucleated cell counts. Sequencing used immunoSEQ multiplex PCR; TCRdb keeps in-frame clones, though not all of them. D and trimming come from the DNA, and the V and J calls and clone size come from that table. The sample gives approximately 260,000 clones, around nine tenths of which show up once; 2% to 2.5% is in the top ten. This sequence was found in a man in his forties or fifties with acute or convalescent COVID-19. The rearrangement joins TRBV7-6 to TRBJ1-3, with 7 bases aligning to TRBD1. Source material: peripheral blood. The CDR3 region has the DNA TGTGCCAGCAGCGACAGGGCTCCGGGAAACACCATATATTTT. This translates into CASSDRAPGNTIYF.